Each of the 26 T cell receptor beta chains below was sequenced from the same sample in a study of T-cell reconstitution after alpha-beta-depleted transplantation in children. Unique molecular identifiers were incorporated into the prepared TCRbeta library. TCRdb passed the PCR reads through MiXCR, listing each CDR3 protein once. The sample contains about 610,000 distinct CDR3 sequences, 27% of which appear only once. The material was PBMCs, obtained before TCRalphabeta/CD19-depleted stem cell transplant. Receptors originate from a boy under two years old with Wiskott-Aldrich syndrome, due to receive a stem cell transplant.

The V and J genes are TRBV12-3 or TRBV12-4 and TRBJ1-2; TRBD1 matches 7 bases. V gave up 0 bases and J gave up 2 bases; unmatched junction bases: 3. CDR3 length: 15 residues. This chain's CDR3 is CASSLAGTANYGYTF. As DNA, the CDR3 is TGTGCCAGCAGTTTAGCCGGGACAGCGAACTATGGCTACACCTTC.

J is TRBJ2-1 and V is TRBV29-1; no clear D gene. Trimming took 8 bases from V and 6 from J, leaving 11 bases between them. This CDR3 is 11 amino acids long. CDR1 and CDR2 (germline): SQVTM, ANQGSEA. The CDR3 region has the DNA TGCAGCCACCTAGAGTTCAATGAGCAGTTCTTC. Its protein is CSHLEFNEQFF.

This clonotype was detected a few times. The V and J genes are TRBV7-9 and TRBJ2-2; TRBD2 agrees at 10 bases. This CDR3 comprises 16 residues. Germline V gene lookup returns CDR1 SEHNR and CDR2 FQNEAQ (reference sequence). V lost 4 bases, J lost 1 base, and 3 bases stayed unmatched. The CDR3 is CASSSSGSVNTGELFF. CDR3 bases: TGTGCCAGCAGCTCTAGCGGGAGCGTGAACACCGGGGAGCTGTTTTTT. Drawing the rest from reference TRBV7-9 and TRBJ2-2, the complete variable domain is DTGVSQNPRHKITKRGQNVTFRCDPISEHNRLYWYRQTLGQGPEFLTYFQNEAQLEKSRLLSDRFSAERPKGSFSTLEIQRTEQGDSAMYLCASSSSGSVNTGELFFGEGSRLTVL.

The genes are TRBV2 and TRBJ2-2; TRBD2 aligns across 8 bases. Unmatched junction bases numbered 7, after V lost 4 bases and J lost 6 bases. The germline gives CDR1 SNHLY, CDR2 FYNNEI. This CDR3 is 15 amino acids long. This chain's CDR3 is CASSVFGRAAGELFF. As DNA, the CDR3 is TGTGCCAGCAGTGTTTTCGGGAGGGCCGCCGGGGAGCTGTTTTTT.

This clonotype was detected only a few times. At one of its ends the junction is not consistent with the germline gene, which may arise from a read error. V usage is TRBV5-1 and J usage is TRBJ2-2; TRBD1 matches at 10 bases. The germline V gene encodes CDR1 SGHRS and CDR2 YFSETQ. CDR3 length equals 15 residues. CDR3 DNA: TGTGCCAGCAGTTTAGGACAGGGGGTGACCGGGGAGCTGTTTTTT. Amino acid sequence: CASSLGQGVTGELFF.

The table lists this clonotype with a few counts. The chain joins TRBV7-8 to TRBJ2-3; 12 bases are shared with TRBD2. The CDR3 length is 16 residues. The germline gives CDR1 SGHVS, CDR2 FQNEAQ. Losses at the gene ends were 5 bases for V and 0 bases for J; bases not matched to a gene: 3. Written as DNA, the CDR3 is TGTGCCAGCAGCCAAGGGACTAGCGGGAGCACAGATACGCAGTATTTT. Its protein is CASSQGTSGSTDTQYF.

The CDR3 DNA sequence: TGTGCCTGGAGTCCGGGGGGCCAAGAGACCCAGTACTTC. Protein sequence: CAWSPGGQETQYF. This sequence joins TRBV30 and TRBJ2-5; TRBD2 aligns across 7 bases. J gave up 1 base and V 2 bases, and 1 base lay outside the gene matches. Germline CDR1 GTSNPN, CDR2 SVGIG (reference sequence). This CDR3 comprises 13 residues.

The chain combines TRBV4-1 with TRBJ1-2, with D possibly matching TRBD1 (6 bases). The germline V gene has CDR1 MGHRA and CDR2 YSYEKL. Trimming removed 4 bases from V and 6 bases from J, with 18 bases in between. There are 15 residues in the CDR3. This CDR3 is CASSPPQQGTNGYTF. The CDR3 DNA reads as TGCGCCAGCAGCCCTCCGCAGCAGGGGACGAATGGCTACACCTTC.

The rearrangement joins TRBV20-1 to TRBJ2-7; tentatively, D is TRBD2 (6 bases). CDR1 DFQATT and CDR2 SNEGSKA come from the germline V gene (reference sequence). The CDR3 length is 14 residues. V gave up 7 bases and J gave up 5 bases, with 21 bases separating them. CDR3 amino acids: CSVSWTTTNDEQYF. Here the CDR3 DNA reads TGCAGTGTCTCATGGACTACCACGAACGACGAGCAGTACTTC.

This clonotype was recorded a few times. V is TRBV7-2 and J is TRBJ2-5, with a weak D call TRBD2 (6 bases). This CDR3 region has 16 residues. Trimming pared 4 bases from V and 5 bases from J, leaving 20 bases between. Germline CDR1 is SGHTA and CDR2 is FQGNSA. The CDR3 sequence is CASSSVPAGGAETQYF. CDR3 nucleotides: TGTGCCAGCAGCTCCGTCCCGGCCGGCGGGGCGGAGACCCAGTACTTC.

Here the CDR3 DNA reads TGTGCCAGCAGCCTGTACGGACAGGGGGGGAATTCACCCCTCCACTTT. Protein sequence: CASSLYGQGGNSPLHF. V gene TRBV5-6 combines with J gene TRBJ1-6; 10 positions match TRBD1. Germline assignment: CDR1 SGHDT and CDR2 YYEEEE. V trimming: 4 bases; J trimming: 7 bases; junction bases outside the gene matches: 8. The CDR3 contains 16 residues.

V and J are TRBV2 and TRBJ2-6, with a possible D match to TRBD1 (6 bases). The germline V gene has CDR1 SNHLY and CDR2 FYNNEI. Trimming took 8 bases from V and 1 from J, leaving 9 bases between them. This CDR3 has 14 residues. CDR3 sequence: CASRDMSGANVLTF. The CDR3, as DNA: TGTGCCAGCCGGGACATGTCTGGGGCCAACGTCCTGACTTTC.

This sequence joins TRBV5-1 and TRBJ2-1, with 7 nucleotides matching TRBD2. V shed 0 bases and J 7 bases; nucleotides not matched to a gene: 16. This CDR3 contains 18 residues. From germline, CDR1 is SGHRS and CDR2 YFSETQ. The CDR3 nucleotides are TGCGCCAGCAGCTTGGCAGCCACTGGCGGGAGAATTGGTAATGAGCAGTTCTTC. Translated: CASSLAATGGRIGNEQFF.

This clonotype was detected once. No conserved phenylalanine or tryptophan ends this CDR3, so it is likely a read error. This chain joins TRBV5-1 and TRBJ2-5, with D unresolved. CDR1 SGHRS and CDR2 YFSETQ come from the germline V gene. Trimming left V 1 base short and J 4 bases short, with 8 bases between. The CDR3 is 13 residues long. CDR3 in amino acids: CASSLRLRETQYL. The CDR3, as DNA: TGCGCCAGCAGCTTGAGGCTCCGAGAGACCCAGTACTTG.

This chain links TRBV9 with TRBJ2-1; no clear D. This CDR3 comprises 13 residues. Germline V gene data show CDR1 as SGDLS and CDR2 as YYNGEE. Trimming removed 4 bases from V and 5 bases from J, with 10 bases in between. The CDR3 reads CASSPLGNNEQFF. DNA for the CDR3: TGTGCCAGCAGCCCATTGGGTAACAATGAGCAGTTCTTC.

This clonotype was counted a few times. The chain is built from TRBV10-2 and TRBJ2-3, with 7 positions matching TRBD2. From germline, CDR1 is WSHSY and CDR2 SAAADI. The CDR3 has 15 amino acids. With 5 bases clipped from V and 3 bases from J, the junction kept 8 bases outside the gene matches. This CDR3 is CASSFPLADTDTQYF. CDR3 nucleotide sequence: TGCGCCAGCAGTTTCCCGCTAGCGGATACAGATACGCAGTATTTT.

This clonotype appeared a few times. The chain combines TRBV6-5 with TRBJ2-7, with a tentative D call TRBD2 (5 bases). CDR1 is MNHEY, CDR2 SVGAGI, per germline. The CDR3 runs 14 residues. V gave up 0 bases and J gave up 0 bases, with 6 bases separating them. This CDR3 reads CASSYSAGSYEQYF. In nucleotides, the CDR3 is TGTGCCAGCAGTTACTCTGCGGGCTCCTACGAGCAGTACTTC.

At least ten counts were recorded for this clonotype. CDR3 DNA sequence: TGCGCCAGCAGCTTGGCCGGTGGAAACACCGGGGAGCTGTTTTTT. Protein: CASSLAGGNTGELFF. The V gene is TRBV5-1, the J gene TRBJ2-2; D unclear. This CDR3 contains 15 residues. The germline V gene encodes CDR1 SGHRS and CDR2 YFSETQ. The germline V and J ends were trimmed by 0 bases and 2 bases, with 8 bases remaining between them.

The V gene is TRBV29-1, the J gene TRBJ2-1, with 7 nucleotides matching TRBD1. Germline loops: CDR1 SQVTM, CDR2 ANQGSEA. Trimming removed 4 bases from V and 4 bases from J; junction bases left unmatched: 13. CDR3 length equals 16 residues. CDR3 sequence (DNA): TGCAGCGTTGGGGCAAGGGGGCTAGAGACTTACAATGAGCAGTTCTTC. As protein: CSVGARGLETYNEQFF.

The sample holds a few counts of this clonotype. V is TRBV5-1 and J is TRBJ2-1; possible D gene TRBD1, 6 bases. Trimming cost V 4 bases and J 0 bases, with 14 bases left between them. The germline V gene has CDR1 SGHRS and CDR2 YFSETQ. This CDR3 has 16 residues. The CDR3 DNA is TGCGCCAGCAGCAAGGACAGCCTGAGCTCCTACAATGAGCAGTTCTTC. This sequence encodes CASSKDSLSSYNEQFF. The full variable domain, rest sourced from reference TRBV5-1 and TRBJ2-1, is KAGVTQTPRYLIKTRGQQVTLSCSPISGHRSVSWYQQTPGQGLQFLFEYFSETQRNKGNFPGRFSGRQFSNSRSEMNVSTLELGDSALYLCASSKDSLSSYNEQFFGPGTRLTVL.

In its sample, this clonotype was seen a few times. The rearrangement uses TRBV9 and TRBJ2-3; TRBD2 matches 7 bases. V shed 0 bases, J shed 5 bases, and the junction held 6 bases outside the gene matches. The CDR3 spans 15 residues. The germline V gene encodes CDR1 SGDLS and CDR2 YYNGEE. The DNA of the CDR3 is TGTGCCAGCAGCGTAGCTTTTAGGGAGGGAGATACGCAGTATTTT. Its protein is CASSVAFREGDTQYF.

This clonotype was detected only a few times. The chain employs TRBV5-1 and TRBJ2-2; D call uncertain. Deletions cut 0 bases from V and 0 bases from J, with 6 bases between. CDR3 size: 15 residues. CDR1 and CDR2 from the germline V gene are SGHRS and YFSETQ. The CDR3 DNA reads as TGCGCCAGCAGCTTGGGCTCGGCGAACACCGGGGAGCTGTTTTTT. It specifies CASSLGSANTGELFF.

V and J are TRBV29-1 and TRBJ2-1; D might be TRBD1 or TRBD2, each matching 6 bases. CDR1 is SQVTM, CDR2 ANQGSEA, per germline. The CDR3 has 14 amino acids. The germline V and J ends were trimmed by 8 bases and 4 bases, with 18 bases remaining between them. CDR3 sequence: CSTRRRGTYNEQFF. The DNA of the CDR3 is TGCAGCACCCGAAGGAGGGGGACTTACAATGAGCAGTTCTTC.

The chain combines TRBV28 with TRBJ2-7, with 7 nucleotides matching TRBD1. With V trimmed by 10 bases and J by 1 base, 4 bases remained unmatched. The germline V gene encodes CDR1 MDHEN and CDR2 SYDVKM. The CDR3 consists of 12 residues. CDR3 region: CAITTGSYEQYF. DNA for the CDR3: TGTGCCATTACGACAGGGTCCTACGAGCAGTACTTC.

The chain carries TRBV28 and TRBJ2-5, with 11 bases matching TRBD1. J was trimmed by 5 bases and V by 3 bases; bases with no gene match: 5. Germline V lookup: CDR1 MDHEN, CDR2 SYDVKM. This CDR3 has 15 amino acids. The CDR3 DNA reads TGTGCCAGCAGTTTCAGGACAGGGGGCTTGGAGACCCAGTACTTC. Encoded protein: CASSFRTGGLETQYF.

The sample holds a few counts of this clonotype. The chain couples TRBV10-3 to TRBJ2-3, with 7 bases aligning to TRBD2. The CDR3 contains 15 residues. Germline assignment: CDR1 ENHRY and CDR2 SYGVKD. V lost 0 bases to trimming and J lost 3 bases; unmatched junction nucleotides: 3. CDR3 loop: CAISESNGGTDTQYF. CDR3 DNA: TGTGCCATCAGTGAGTCGAACGGGGGGACAGATACGCAGTATTTT.